These T cell receptor beta chains were read from a single sample in a study of radiotherapy plus CTLA-4 blockade in lung cancer. The assay was immunoSEQ multiplex PCR, and TCRdb's table has in-frame clones only and misses some. The repertoire includes nearly 95,000 clones, 80% to 85% of them detected once, and around 25% sits in the top ten. The specimen comprised peripheral blood, sampled from a patient treated with radiotherapy plus ipilimumab. All receptors come from a human donor with non-small cell lung cancer that progressed on radiotherapy plus ipilimumab. CDR3s include the opening cysteine and the closing phenylalanine or tryptophan. Each record gives: J gene, D gene, clone size, V gene, CDR3 protein, CDR3 DNA. The D gene is left open where the match is weak. The size entry is marked missing in some rows and otherwise reads once, few, many or a size class.

TRBJ2-4 | TRBD2 | NA | TRBV11-2 | CASSPGLAGYIQYF | TGTGCCAGCAGCCCTGGACTAGCGGGATACATTCAGTACTTC
TRBJ1-2 | NA | NA | TRBV19 | CASSEGWRGYTF | TGTGCCAGTAGCGAGGGTTGGCGTGGCTACACCTTC
TRBJ2-1 | NA | NA | TRBV7-3 | CASSLLPWGLGYNEQFF | TGTGCCAGCAGCCTCCTCCCGTGGGGACTGGGGTACAATGAGCAGTTCTTC
TRBJ2-6 | NA | NA | TRBV7-7 | CASSDTSSGANVLTF | TGTGCTAGCAGCGATACATCGTCTGGGGCCAACGTCCTGACTTTC
TRBJ2-4 | TRBD2 | NA | TRBV2 | CASSVEREINNIQYF | TGTGCCAGCAGTGTTGAGCGGGAGATAAATAACATTCAGTACTTC
TRBJ1-2 | TRBD1 | few | TRBV25-1 | CASSVHRGTGYTF | TGTGCCAGCAGTGTACACAGGGGTACCGGCTACACCTTC
TRBJ2-1 | NA | NA | TRBV27 | CASSRDQPGWDEQFF | TGTGCCAGCAGTAGGGATCAGCCCGGTTGGGATGAGCAGTTCTTC
TRBJ2-1 | NA | NA | TRBV23-1 | CASSQAQGCSYNEQFF | TGCGCCAGCAGTCAAGCACAGGGATGCTCCTACAATGAGCAGTTCTTC
TRBJ2-1 | TRBD1 | large | TRBV7-3 | CASSDRDRGRNEQFF | TGTGCCAGCAGCGACCGGGACAGGGGGCGGAATGAGCAGTTCTTC
TRBJ2-1 | NA | once | TRBV4-1 | CASSQDRRGEQFF | TGCGCCAGCAGCCAAGACAGGAGGGGTGAGCAGTTCTTC
TRBJ2-1 | TRBD1 | NA | TRBV10-1 | CASSVNRGIFNEQFF | TGCGCCAGCAGTGTCAACAGGGGTATCTTCAATGAGCAGTTCTTC
TRBJ2-1 | TRBD2 | NA | TRBV10-1 | CASSLGTRTEQFF | TGCGCCAGCAGCCTAGGGACTAGGACTGAGCAGTTCTTC
TRBJ2-1 | TRBD2 | NA | TRBV6-4 | CASSDKAGSYNEQFF | TGTGCCAGCAGTGACAAAGCGGGATCGTACAATGAGCAGTTCTTC
TRBJ2-1 | NA | NA | TRBV5-1 | CASSFTTGSSYNEQFF | TGCGCCAGCAGCTTTACTACCGGGAGCTCCTACAATGAGCAGTTCTTC
TRBJ1-5 | NA | NA | TRBV7-6 | CASSLRDVGSNQPQHF | TGTGCCAGCAGCTTACGGGACGTCGGGAGCAATCAGCCCCAGCATTTT
TRBJ2-1 | TRBD2 | NA | TRBV27 | CASSLSAGGAYNEQFF | TGTGCCAGCAGTTTATCCGCGGGAGGGGCCTACAATGAGCAGTTCTTC
TRBJ2-7 | TRBD1 | once | TRBV19 | CARPIPGQIYEQYF | TGTGCCAGACCGATCCCGGGACAGATATACGAGCAGTACTTC
TRBJ2-7 | NA | NA | TRBV7-8 | CASSRAPLSSYEQYF | TGTGCCAGCAGCCGCGCCCCCTTGAGCTCCTACGAGCAGTACTTC
TRBJ2-2 | TRBD2 | NA | TRBV28 | CASSFATSGRAGELFF | TGTGCCAGCAGTTTTGCGACTAGCGGGAGGGCCGGGGAGCTGTTTTTT
TRBJ1-5 | NA | NA | TRBV11-2 | CASSPGSNQPQHF | TGTGCCAGCAGCCCCGGTAGCAATCAGCCCCAGCATTTT
TRBJ1-5 | NA | NA | TRBV19 | CASRATRSSQPQHF | TGTGCCAGTAGAGCGACCCGGAGCAGTCAGCCCCAGCATTTT
TRBJ2-7 | NA | NA | TRBV11-1 | CASSSERALGALYEQYF | TGTGCCAGCAGCTCGGAACGGGCCCTAGGGGCCTTGTACGAGCAGTACTTC
TRBJ2-1 | NA | NA | TRBV20-1 | CSASSGSEQFF | TGCAGTGCTAGTTCCGGGAGTGAGCAGTTCTTC
TRBJ2-3 | NA | NA | TRBV5-6 | CASSFWGTDTQYF | TGTGCCAGCAGCTTTTGGGGGACAGATACGCAGTATTTT
TRBJ1-1 | NA | NA | TRBV5-1 | CASSLWRNTEAFF | TGCGCCAGCAGCTTGTGGAGGAACACTGAAGCTTTCTTT
TRBJ2-5 | NA | NA | TRBV5-1 | CASSPTLQGLTAGHQETQYF | TGCGCCAGCAGCCCTACTCTACAGGGGCTCACAGCGGGGCACCAAGAGACCCAGTACTTC
TRBJ2-7 | NA | NA | TRBV7-9 | CASSSNIGAYEQYF | TGTGCCAGCAGCTCAAACATCGGGGCCTACGAGCAGTACTTC
TRBJ1-2 | TRBD1 | NA | TRBV15 | CATSRDLGVWQGAAYGYTF | TGTGCCACCAGCAGAGATTTGGGCGTCTGGCAGGGGGCGGCCTATGGCTACACCTTC
TRBJ2-7 | NA | once | TRBV2 | CASSAGYEQYF | TGTGCCAGCAGTGCAGGCTACGAGCAGTACTTC
TRBJ1-1 | NA | NA | TRBV30 | CAWSVLTEAFF | TGTGCCTGGAGTGTACTAACTGAAGCTTTCTTT
TRBJ1-1 | TRBD1 | NA | TRBV6-5 | CASSRTGGGNTEAFF | TGTGCCAGCAGTAGGACAGGGGGGGGGAACACTGAAGCTTTCTTT
TRBJ2-2 | NA | NA | TRBV5-6 | CASSVLGELFF | TGTGCCAGCAGTGTTCTCGGGGAGCTGTTTTTT
TRBJ1-2 | NA | NA | TRBV29-1 | CSVDGQTYGYTF | TGCAGCGTTGATGGGCAGACGTATGGCTACACCTTC
TRBJ2-7 | NA | NA | TRBV18 | CASSPGSYEQYF | TGTGCCAGCTCACCAGGGTCCTACGAGCAGTACTTC
TRBJ2-4 | TRBD2 | once | TRBV28 | CASSFVSGRSVAKNIQYF | TGTGCCAGCAGTTTCGTTAGCGGGAGGTCGGTGGCCAAAAACATTCAGTACTTC
TRBJ2-7 | NA | NA | TRBV2 | CASSEALWAGGDEQYF | TGTGCCAGCAGTGAAGCGCTTTGGGCAGGGGGGGACGAGCAGTACTTC
TRBJ2-7 | NA | NA | TRBV14 | CASSQDGYEQYF | TGTGCCAGCAGCCAAGATGGCTACGAGCAGTACTTC
TRBJ2-2 | NA | NA | TRBV18 | CASSLQRTGAGELFF | TGTGCCAGCTCCCTACAGCGAACGGGAGCCGGGGAGCTGTTTTTT
TRBJ2-5 | NA | NA | TRBV2 | CASSAVWETQYF | TGTGCCAGCAGTGCCGTGTGGGAGACCCAGTACTTC
TRBJ1-5 | TRBD1 | few | TRBV30 | CAWREGQNINQPQHF | TGTGCCTGGAGAGAGGGACAGAACATCAATCAGCCCCAGCATTTT
TRBJ1-2 | NA | few | TRBV5-1 | CASSSNPGAANYGYTF | TGCGCCAGCAGCTCCAACCCAGGGGCGGCAAACTATGGCTACACCTTC
TRBJ2-1 | TRBD2 | few | TRBV5-1 | CASNVAGVQNEQFF | TGCGCCAGCAACGTAGCGGGAGTTCAAAATGAGCAGTTCTTC
TRBJ2-3 | NA | NA | TRBV30 | CAWRLETDTQYF | TGTGCCTGGAGACTAGAGACAGATACGCAGTATTTT
TRBJ2-1 | NA | NA | TRBV9 | CASSPDPRGVSNEQFF | TGTGCCAGCAGCCCGGATCCTAGGGGAGTTTCCAATGAGCAGTTCTTC
TRBJ2-3 | TRBD2 | NA | TRBV19 | CASSAGLASTDTQYF | TGTGCCAGTAGTGCCGGACTAGCGAGCACAGATACGCAGTATTTT
TRBJ2-7 | TRBD2 | NA | TRBV6-6 | CASSRGTILYEQYF | TGTGCCAGCAGCCGCGGGACTATCTTGTACGAGCAGTACTTC
TRBJ1-1 | TRBD1 | once | TRBV6-4 | CASSVGTGVAEAFF | TGTGCCAGCAGTGTTGGGACAGGGGTGGCTGAAGCTTTCTTT
TRBJ2-3 | NA | NA | TRBV29-1 | CSVGGAPRADTQYF | TGCAGCGTTGGGGGGGCGCCAAGAGCAGATACGCAGTATTTT
TRBJ1-4 | NA | NA | TRBV6-6 | CASSYGATNEKLFF | TGTGCCAGCAGTTACGGTGCAACTAATGAAAAACTGTTTTTT
TRBJ1-4 | NA | NA | TRBV9 | CASTPEGTTNEKLFF | TGTGCCAGCACTCCCGAGGGGACAACTAATGAAAAACTGTTTTTT
TRBJ1-1 | TRBD1 | NA | TRBV18 | CASSPLRGQTEAFF | TGTGCCAGCTCACCACTCAGGGGGCAAACTGAAGCTTTCTTT
TRBJ2-5 | NA | NA | TRBV28 | CASSFTLPGKTQYF | TGTGCCAGCAGTTTCACCCTACCTGGGAAGACCCAGTACTTC
TRBJ2-3 | TRBD2 | NA | TRBV9 | CASSVGLAGQGGTQYF | TGTGCCAGCAGCGTAGGACTAGCGGGACAAGGGGGAACGCAGTATTTT
TRBJ2-4 | NA | NA | TRBV2 | CASRVFYPTVAKNIQYF | TGTGCCAGCAGAGTCTTCTACCCAACGGTAGCCAAAAACATTCAGTACTTC
TRBJ1-2 | TRBD1 | NA | TRBV10-2 | CASGGQKPNYGYTF | TGCGCCAGTGGGGGACAGAAGCCTAACTATGGCTACACCTTC